These 6 T cell receptor beta chains originate from one sample sequenced in a study of identical twins. TCRdb recomputed calls from the 5' RACE reads with MiXCR, one row per CDR3 protein. Of roughly 540,000 distinct CDR3 sequences detected, roughly a fifth appear once; the ten largest clones hold 0.75% to 0.95%. The sample was also reused in another study, on T cells expressing NK-cell markers.

Sequencing was performed on CD4+ T cells sorted from blood. The receptors come from a woman aged 18-30 years in good health.

This clonotype came up a few times. V gene TRBV20-1 combines with J gene TRBJ1-2; D perhaps matches TRBD1 (5 bases). Germline assignment: CDR1 DFQATT and CDR2 SNEGSKA (reference sequence). This CDR3 region has 14 residues. V lost 6 bases and J 6 bases, leaving 20 bases between the germline ends. The CDR3 sequence: CSAPGGLMPHGYTF. CDR3 in DNA: TGCAGTGCCCCGGGGGGTCTTATGCCCCATGGCTACACCTTC.

The chain joins TRBV6-1 to TRBJ2-1, with 10 nucleotides matching TRBD1. This CDR3 contains 15 residues. The germline CDR1 and CDR2 sequences are MNHNS and SASEGT. The trim removed 7 bases at V and 5 bases at J, leaving 8 bases unmatched. CDR3 protein: CASKNDRGQDNEQFF. The CDR3 DNA is TGTGCCAGCAAGAACGACAGGGGGCAGGACAATGAGCAGTTCTTC.

In its sample, this clonotype was seen many times. The chain couples TRBV12-3 or TRBV12-4 to TRBJ2-5; no reliable D call. V lost 6 bases, J lost 3 bases, and 14 bases lay in between. The CDR3 is 14 amino acids. Here the CDR3 reads CASRLVQWEETQYF. The CDR3 DNA reads TGTGCCAGCAGATTGGTCCAATGGGAAGAGACCCAGTACTTC.

The CDR3 DNA is TGCAGTGCCTCGGCTAGCGCTCAAGAGACCCAGTACTTC. It specifies CSASASAQETQYF. This sequence joins TRBV20-1 and TRBJ2-5; maybe TRBD2 (6 bases). CDR1 is DFQATT, CDR2 SNEGSKA, per germline (reference sequence). The CDR3 totals 13 residues. V was cut by 6 bases and J by 2 bases, with 13 bases left in between.

The V gene is TRBV5-1, the J gene TRBJ2-6; 8 bases match TRBD1. This CDR3 has 16 residues. Germline values: CDR1 SGHRS, CDR2 YFSETQ. V gave up 5 bases and J gave up 0 bases; unmatched junction bases: 4. For the CDR3, the DNA is TGCGCCAGCAGGACAGGGGACAACTCTGGGGCCAACGTCCTGACTTTC. Protein product: CASRTGDNSGANVLTF.

This chain links TRBV5-5 with TRBJ2-2; D gene ambiguous. The CDR3 is 15 residues long. V lost 1 base and J lost 3, with 10 bases in between. CDR1 is SGHKS, CDR2 YYEKEE, per germline (reference sequence). CDR3 sequence (DNA): TGTGCCAGCAGCTTGTGGGTGGGTGACACCGGGGAGCTGTTTTTT. Its protein product is CASSLWVGDTGELFF.